Listed below are T cell receptor beta chains from one sample, sequenced in a study of blood T cell repertoires in COVID-19. Clones were read by immunoSEQ multiplex PCR, and TCRdb kept only the in-frame ones, dropping some. The table shows 120,000 or so clones, with around three quarters occurring only once. The sequencing input was peripheral blood. Receptor source: a man between 65 and 85 years old with acute or convalescent COVID-19. Both conserved end residues are part of each CDR3. A D gene is named only where the DNA matches it firmly. Clone size is shown for a subset of rows, as once, few, many or a class of expanded clone.

V	size	J	D	CDR3	DNA
TRBV27	.	TRBJ2-7	TRBD1	CASRSMLGTATYEQYF	TGTGCCAGCAGATCAATGCTCGGGACAGCTACCTACGAGCAGTACTTC
TRBV25-1	.	TRBJ1-1	TRBD1	CASRKSWTGGDTEAFF	TGTGCCAGCAGGAAGTCTTGGACAGGGGGGGACACTGAAGCTTTCTTT
TRBV4-1	once	TRBJ2-1	TRBD2	CASSQVGLAGAKDRSYNEQFF	TGCGCCAGCAGCCAAGTGGGACTAGCGGGGGCCAAAGATCGCTCCTACAATGAGCAGTTCTTC
TRBV7-2	.	TRBJ2-7	.	CASSNRPRGSYEQYF	TGTGCCAGCAGCAACCGCCCCAGGGGATCCTACGAGCAGTACTTC
TRBV12-3/TRBV12-4	.	TRBJ1-5	.	CASSETGSQPQHF	TGTGCCAGCAGTGAAACAGGGTCTCAGCCCCAGCATTTT
TRBV19	.	TRBJ1-5	TRBD1	CASSPGTGSRNQPQHF	TGTGCCAGTAGTCCGGGGACAGGGAGCCGCAATCAGCCCCAGCATTTT
TRBV7-2	.	TRBJ2-5	.	CASSQLADERETQYF	TGTGCCAGCAGTCAACTAGCCGACGAACGGGAGACCCAGTACTTC
TRBV7-3	.	TRBJ2-1	.	CASSLIGYNEQFF	TGTGCCAGCAGCTTAATCGGGTACAATGAGCAGTTCTTC
TRBV2	.	TRBJ2-3	TRBD2	CASSEGTSGTDTQYF	TGTGCCAGCAGTGAGGGGACTAGCGGCACAGATACGCAGTATTTT
TRBV4-1	.	TRBJ2-1	TRBD2	CASSHRGRNNEQFF	TGCGCCAGCAGCCACCGCGGGAGAAACAATGAGCAGTTCTTC
TRBV7-8	.	TRBJ2-7	.	CASSFGLTYEQYF	TGTGCCAGCAGCTTCGGGTTAACCTACGAGCAGTACTTC
TRBV2	.	TRBJ1-6	TRBD1	CASRILRQGSVQDRKSSYNSPLHF	TGTGCCAGCAGGATACTACGACAGGGGTCGGTCCAAGACAGAAAAAGCTCCTATAATTCACCCCTCCACTTT
TRBV5-4	.	TRBJ2-5	.	CASSLDRETQYF	TGTGCCAGCAGCTTGGACAGAGAGACCCAGTACTTC
TRBV14	.	TRBJ2-5	TRBD1	CASSQDLRDRGQETQYF	TGTGCCAGCAGCCAAGATCTTAGGGACAGGGGGCAAGAGACCCAGTACTTC
TRBV19	.	TRBJ2-5	TRBD1	CASRPRTGVGETQYF	TGTGCCAGTAGGCCCAGGACAGGGGTCGGAGAGACCCAGTACTTC
TRBV6-6	.	TRBJ1-1	.	CASSPPSEPPFFF	TGTGCCAGCAGTCCTCCTTCCGAGCCCCCGTTCTTCTTT
TRBV7-2	.	TRBJ2-1	.	CASSLGYGSRYNEQFF	TGTGCCAGCAGCTTAGGATATGGATCTAGGTACAATGAGCAGTTCTTC
TRBV28	.	TRBJ2-3	.	CASSSPPDTQYF	TGTGCCAGCAGCTCCCCTCCGGATACGCAGTATTTT
TRBV9	few	TRBJ2-3	.	CASSVSSTDTQYF	TGTGCCAGCAGCGTTTCCTCCACAGATACGCAGTATTTT
TRBV4-1	.	TRBJ1-1	TRBD1	CASSQADRANTEAFF	TGCGCCAGCAGCCAAGCCGACAGGGCAAACACTGAAGCTTTCTTT
TRBV29-1	.	TRBJ2-3	TRBD1	CSVEPRTGEITDTQYF	TGCAGCGTTGAACCAAGGACAGGGGAAATCACAGATACGCAGTATTTT
TRBV28	.	TRBJ1-4	TRBD1	CASRLSQGYEKLFF	TGTGCCAGCAGGTTGTCACAGGGGTACGAAAAACTGTTTTTT
TRBV2	many	TRBJ1-1	.	CASSPKLRDTEAFF	TGTGCCAGCAGTCCCAAGTTACGGGACACTGAAGCTTTCTTT
TRBV5-1	.	TRBJ2-3	.	CASSLGSADTQYF	TGCGCCAGCAGCTTGGGATCGGCAGATACGCAGTATTTT
TRBV5-1	.	TRBJ2-7	.	CASRGEQVAVEQYF	TGCGCCAGCAGAGGGGAACAGGTGGCGGTCGAGCAGTACTTC
TRBV7-9	.	TRBJ2-7	.	CASSLLASRWQYF	TGTGCCAGCAGCTTATTGGCCTCTCGATGGCAGTACTTC
TRBV9	.	TRBJ2-3	.	CASSEYGGSTDTQYF	TGTGCCAGCAGCGAGTACGGAGGTAGCACAGATACGCAGTATTTT
TRBV7-8	.	TRBJ1-1	.	CASSAGRNTEAFF	TGTGCCAGCAGCGCCGGGAGGAACACTGAAGCTTTCTTT
TRBV7-8	.	TRBJ1-5	.	CASSLAAVSNQPQHF	TGTGCCAGCAGCTTAGCGGCCGTTAGCAATCAGCCCCAGCATTTT
TRBV6-1	.	TRBJ1-5	.	CASSAAPGRQVQPQHF	TGTGCCAGCAGTGCAGCCCCCGGAAGACAGGTTCAGCCCCAGCATTTT
TRBV5-1	.	TRBJ2-3	TRBD1	CASSGQGADTQYF	TGCGCCAGCAGCGGGCAGGGGGCAGATACGCAGTATTTT
TRBV30	many	TRBJ1-3	.	CAWSETGTGNTIYF	TGTGCCTGGAGTGAAACAGGGACTGGAAACACCATATATTTT
TRBV7-9	.	TRBJ1-4	.	CASSLGTATNEKLFF	TGTGCCAGCAGCTTAGGGACAGCAACTAATGAAAAACTGTTTTTT
TRBV7-8	.	TRBJ1-2	.	CASSLLGGDYYGYTF	TGTGCCAGCAGCCTCCTGGGGGGGGACTACTATGGCTACACCTTC
TRBV7-2	.	TRBJ1-6	TRBD1	CASSLGTGGSPLHF	TGTGCCAGCAGCTTGGGGACAGGGGGTTCACCCCTCCACTTT
TRBV18	.	TRBJ2-7	.	CASSPVQTSYEQYF	TGTGCCAGCTCACCAGTACAGACCTCCTACGAGCAGTACTTC
TRBV5-1	.	TRBJ1-1	.	CASSLKLETEAFF	TGCGCCAGCAGCTTGAAACTTGAGACTGAAGCTTTCTTT
TRBV19	.	TRBJ1-4	.	CASSTRNEKLFF	TGTGCCAGTAGTACCCGTAATGAAAAACTGTTTTTT
TRBV27	.	TRBJ2-7	.	CASSLQGSYEQYF	TGTGCCAGCAGTTTACAGGGTAGTTACGAGCAGTACTTC
TRBV7-2	few	TRBJ2-1	.	CASSLSLGGVLGNEQFF	TGTGCCAGCAGCTTAAGTCTGGGCGGGGTATTGGGCAATGAGCAGTTCTTC
TRBV2	.	TRBJ1-2	.	CASSDNRVGYTF	TGTGCCAGCAGTGACAACAGGGTTGGCTACACCTTC